This TCR beta chain stems from a study of shared clonotypes between healthy human individuals. Overall study results and limits: Sorted-subset samples were not fully sequenced, rarefaction indicated. Naive CD4 clonotypes overlapped across a few donors at about 5%. Across subsets, estimated richness was generally greater for naive than for memory populations.

The CDR3 is 13 amino acids. Looked up from germline, CDR1 is ENHRY and CDR2 is SYGVKD. Trimming left V 6 bases short and J 1 base short, with 8 bases between. This clone has only one observation. Its antigen is unidentified. Different DNA sequences within this sample yield the same CDR3. The assay used deep level. Sequenced by immunoSEQ multiplex PCR; TCRdb stores in-frame clones only, minus some. The data hold around 1.6 million clones, with 98% observed a single time. This TCR was recovered from a man aged 25-45 years in good health. The sequencing sample was made of naive CD4+ T cells sorted from blood. Subset specified: CD45RA+ positively selected. The chain combines TRBV10-3 with TRBJ2-3; D might be TRBD1 or TRBD2, each matching 5 bases. The CDR3 DNA is TGTGCCATCAGGGGGGTAGGCACAGATACGCAGTATTTT. Protein product: CAIRGVGTDTQYF.